Listed below are T cell receptor beta chains from one sample, sequenced in a study of blood T cell repertoires in COVID-19. Measured with immunoSEQ multiplex PCR; TCRdb has only the in-frame clones, and not every one. Of approximately 240,000 clones in the sample, 75% to 95% were seen once. The sample taken for sequencing was PBMCs or T cells enriched from blood (not recorded which). The receptor source for this set is a woman aged 18-29 years who had recovered from COVID-19. Each CDR3 is given with its conserved first and last residue. The order of the fields is CDR3 DNA, CDR3 protein, V gene, D gene, J gene, clone size. The D gene is left open where the match is weak. Clone size is stated in some rows and not others, as once, few, many or a class when expanded.

DNA: TGCGCCACCGCGACAGGGGGCACAGATACGCAGTATTTT
CDR3: CATATGGTDTQYF
V: TRBV5-1
D: TRBD1
J: TRBJ2-3
size: -

DNA: TGTGCCAGCAGCTTAATGGCAGGGAAGAACACTGAAGCTTTCTTT
CDR3: CASSLMAGKNTEAFF
V: TRBV13
D: -
J: TRBJ1-1
size: -

DNA: TGTGCCAGCAGCTTAGGAGGGGGCCCCAACTATGGCTACACCTTC
CDR3: CASSLGGGPNYGYTF
V: TRBV7-9
D: TRBD1
J: TRBJ1-2
size: -

DNA: TGTGCCAGCAGCTTCAACAGGGGGGAGACCCAGTACTTC
CDR3: CASSFNRGETQYF
V: TRBV7-3
D: TRBD1
J: TRBJ2-5
size: once

DNA: TGTGCCAGCAGTTCATTGACAGGGGTAGCTAACTATGGCTACACCTTC
CDR3: CASSSLTGVANYGYTF
V: TRBV28
D: TRBD1
J: TRBJ1-2
size: -

DNA: TGTGCCAGCAGCCGAAACAGGGGGCGAGGCTACACCTTC
CDR3: CASSRNRGRGYTF
V: TRBV11-1
D: TRBD1
J: TRBJ1-2
size: -

DNA: TGTGCCATCAGTGAGTATGGAACAGGCACAGATACGCAGTATTTT
CDR3: CAISEYGTGTDTQYF
V: TRBV10-3
D: -
J: TRBJ2-3
size: -

DNA: TGTGCCAGCAGTTCTAACCCGGACAGTTACGAGCAGTACTTC
CDR3: CASSSNPDSYEQYF
V: TRBV27
D: -
J: TRBJ2-7
size: -

DNA: TGTGCCAGCAGCCGGGGACAGCCCACTGAAGCTTTCTTT
CDR3: CASSRGQPTEAFF
V: TRBV6-5
D: TRBD1
J: TRBJ1-1
size: -

DNA: TGTGCCAGCAGCCAAGTAAGGGGGTCTGGAAACACCATATATTTT
CDR3: CASSQVRGSGNTIYF
V: TRBV4-2
D: -
J: TRBJ1-3
size: -

DNA: TGTGCCAGCAGCCCCCGGGGAGGGCTGAAAAACACCATATATTTT
CDR3: CASSPRGGLKNTIYF
V: TRBV9
D: -
J: TRBJ1-3
size: -

DNA: TGTGCCAGCAGCGACGCAGCAGGAGAGACCCAGTACTTC
CDR3: CASSDAAGETQYF
V: TRBV5-4
D: -
J: TRBJ2-5
size: -

DNA: TGTGCCAGCAGCGTGACCGGGACAGGGTACAATGAGCAGTTCTTC
CDR3: CASSVTGTGYNEQFF
V: TRBV9
D: TRBD1
J: TRBJ2-1
size: -

DNA: TGTGCCAGCACCCGGACTAGCGGGAGACAAGAGACCCAGTACTTC
CDR3: CASTRTSGRQETQYF
V: TRBV19
D: TRBD2
J: TRBJ2-5
size: -

DNA: TGTGCCAGCGCTGGCAGGGCCTACACAGATACGCAGTATTTT
CDR3: CASAGRAYTDTQYF
V: TRBV28
D: -
J: TRBJ2-3
size: -

DNA: TGTGCCGGGGCGGTTTCCGGCAATCAGCCCCAGCATTTT
CDR3: CAGAVSGNQPQHF
V: TRBV7-9
D: -
J: TRBJ1-5
size: -

DNA: TGTGCTAGCAGCTTGCTAGCGGGAGGGCAAGTAGAGACCCAGTACTTC
CDR3: CASSLLAGGQVETQYF
V: TRBV7-7
D: TRBD2
J: TRBJ2-5
size: -

DNA: TGTGCCAGCAGTTATTCCGGGGGACGAGCCGGAAACACCATATATTTT
CDR3: CASSYSGGRAGNTIYF
V: TRBV6-5
D: -
J: TRBJ1-3
size: -

DNA: TGTGCCAGCAGTTCCCGGGGTTGGCGGGACGGCACCGGGGAGCTGTTTTTT
CDR3: CASSSRGWRDGTGELFF
V: TRBV27
D: -
J: TRBJ2-2
size: -

DNA: TGTGCCAGCAGTTTACGGGAAAACTATGGCTACACCTTC
CDR3: CASSLRENYGYTF
V: TRBV12-3/TRBV12-4
D: -
J: TRBJ1-2
size: -

DNA: TGCGCCAGCAGCGGGGGGACAGCTAACTATGGCTACACCTTC
CDR3: CASSGGTANYGYTF
V: TRBV5-1
D: TRBD1
J: TRBJ1-2
size: once

DNA: TGTGCCAGCAGTTTATTGGGACAGGGGGCGTCTGTTCAGCCCCAGCATTTT
CDR3: CASSLLGQGASVQPQHF
V: TRBV28
D: TRBD1
J: TRBJ1-5
size: -

DNA: TGTGCCAGCAGTTTAGAAGCGGGAGGACCCTACGAGCAGTACTTC
CDR3: CASSLEAGGPYEQYF
V: TRBV2
D: TRBD2
J: TRBJ2-7
size: -

DNA: TGTGCCAGCTCACCGGGTGTGACTAGCGCCGAGCAGTACTTC
CDR3: CASSPGVTSAEQYF
V: TRBV18
D: TRBD2
J: TRBJ2-7
size: -

DNA: TGTGCCAGCAGCTTGGAGTCGAAGCGGGGCGGTCATACGCAGTATTTT
CDR3: CASSLESKRGGHTQYF
V: TRBV5-6
D: TRBD2
J: TRBJ2-3
size: -

DNA: TGTGCCAGCAGTAAGCCAGCGCAACCCTACGAGCAGTACTTC
CDR3: CASSKPAQPYEQYF
V: TRBV28
D: -
J: TRBJ2-7
size: -

DNA: TGTGCCAGCAGTTTAGCGGGAGGGCCGTGGGAGCAGTACTTC
CDR3: CASSLAGGPWEQYF
V: TRBV28
D: TRBD2
J: TRBJ2-7
size: -

DNA: TGTGCCAGCAGCTTCGCCGGGAGGGATACGCAGTATTTT
CDR3: CASSFAGRDTQYF
V: TRBV5-4
D: TRBD2
J: TRBJ2-3
size: -

DNA: TGTGCCAGCAGCTTTAATCCCGGGACTAGTGCGTATGAGCAGTTCTTC
CDR3: CASSFNPGTSAYEQFF
V: TRBV7-2
D: TRBD2
J: TRBJ2-1
size: -

DNA: TGTGCCAGCAGTGGCTTGGACAGGGAGTCTGCCGAGCAGTACTTC
CDR3: CASSGLDRESAEQYF
V: TRBV6-2/TRBV6-3
D: TRBD1
J: TRBJ2-7
size: -

DNA: TGTGCCAGCAGCGTAGTTCCAGCGGGGTTCAATGAGCAGTTCTTC
CDR3: CASSVVPAGFNEQFF
V: TRBV9
D: TRBD2
J: TRBJ2-1
size: -

DNA: TGTGCCAGCAGCCAAGGGACAGACTACTATGGCTACACCTTC
CDR3: CASSQGTDYYGYTF
V: TRBV4-2
D: -
J: TRBJ1-2
size: -

DNA: TGTGCCAGCAGTTTATGGGCGGGGACGACAGATACGCAGTATTTT
CDR3: CASSLWAGTTDTQYF
V: TRBV28
D: -
J: TRBJ2-3
size: -

DNA: TGCGCCAGCAGCCAAGACTCGACATTGATGGACACTGAAGCTTTCTTT
CDR3: CASSQDSTLMDTEAFF
V: TRBV4-3
D: -
J: TRBJ1-1
size: -

DNA: TGTGCCAGCAGCTGGCGGGTTGGGGCTGAAGCTTTCTTT
CDR3: CASSWRVGAEAFF
V: TRBV28
D: -
J: TRBJ1-1
size: once

DNA: TGTGCCAGCAGCTCCCGGGAGGGAGTGCTCACTGAAGCTTTCTTT
CDR3: CASSSREGVLTEAFF
V: TRBV7-8
D: -
J: TRBJ1-1
size: few

DNA: TGTGCCAGCAGCTTGGGACAGGGGATCGACACTGAAGCTTTCTTT
CDR3: CASSLGQGIDTEAFF
V: TRBV7-9
D: TRBD1
J: TRBJ1-1
size: -

DNA: TGTGCCAGCAGCTTAGGGGTTTACGGGAACGAGCAGTTCTTC
CDR3: CASSLGVYGNEQFF
V: TRBV13
D: -
J: TRBJ2-1
size: -

DNA: TGTGCCAGCAGCTTGGGGGGAGCCAAAAACATTCAGTACTTC
CDR3: CASSLGGAKNIQYF
V: TRBV7-2
D: -
J: TRBJ2-4
size: -

DNA: TGCAGCGTTGAAGCCCGGGACAGGGGGCGGGGGGCCAACGTCCTGACTTTC
CDR3: CSVEARDRGRGANVLTF
V: TRBV29-1
D: TRBD1
J: TRBJ2-6
size: -

DNA: TGTGCCAGCAAGGTCCCAGGGGGACAGGGGATCTACGAGCAGTACTTC
CDR3: CASKVPGGQGIYEQYF
V: TRBV28
D: TRBD1
J: TRBJ2-7
size: once

DNA: TGTGCCAGCAGCCGCGAGGGGGCCTCCTACAATGAGCAGTTCTTC
CDR3: CASSREGASYNEQFF
V: TRBV7-3
D: TRBD1
J: TRBJ2-1
size: -

DNA: TGTGCCAGCAGTCCCTGGCAGGGAGGGACCCAGTACTTC
CDR3: CASSPWQGGTQYF
V: TRBV28
D: -
J: TRBJ2-5
size: -

DNA: TGTGCCAGCAGCCCCTCGGGGGGGGCGTCGTCTTACGAGCAGTACTTC
CDR3: CASSPSGGASSYEQYF
V: TRBV28
D: TRBD2
J: TRBJ2-7
size: -

DNA: TGTGCCACCAGTGATACAGGGGGCACCGGGGAGCTGTTTTTT
CDR3: CATSDTGGTGELFF
V: TRBV24-1
D: TRBD1
J: TRBJ2-2
size: -

DNA: TGTGCCAGCAGCCAAGTTCCGGGACAGGGGTCTGGGGCCAACGTCCTGACTTTC
CDR3: CASSQVPGQGSGANVLTF
V: TRBV14
D: TRBD1
J: TRBJ2-6
size: -

DNA: TGTGCCAGCAGCTTATTTGGTCCTAGCGGGAGTCGGTTCGCCAACGAGCAGTACTTC
CDR3: CASSLFGPSGSRFANEQYF
V: TRBV7-9
D: TRBD2
J: TRBJ2-7
size: -

DNA: TGTGCCATCAGTGAGCCCGGGACAGGGGTCGAAAAACTGTTTTTT
CDR3: CAISEPGTGVEKLFF
V: TRBV10-3
D: TRBD1
J: TRBJ1-4
size: -

DNA: TGTGCCAGCAGCTTAGGTAGACTCACCCGGGGAAACACCATATATTTT
CDR3: CASSLGRLTRGNTIYF
V: TRBV13
D: -
J: TRBJ1-3
size: -

DNA: TGTGCCAGCAGCCCAGATGCCAATCAGCCCCAGCATTTT
CDR3: CASSPDANQPQHF
V: TRBV6-5
D: -
J: TRBJ1-5
size: -

DNA: TGCGCCAGCAGCAGCGACAGACGCCTCAACGGCTACACCTTC
CDR3: CASSSDRRLNGYTF
V: TRBV5-1
D: -
J: TRBJ1-2
size: -

DNA: TGTGCCAGCACTTGGGGGCGAAACACTGAAGCTTTCTTT
CDR3: CASTWGRNTEAFF
V: TRBV12-3/TRBV12-4
D: -
J: TRBJ1-1
size: -

DNA: TGTGCCAGTAGTATACAGGGTACTAATGAAAAACTGTTTTTT
CDR3: CASSIQGTNEKLFF
V: TRBV19
D: -
J: TRBJ1-4
size: -

DNA: TGTGCCAGCAGTTTTGGGCCCCCGGGGGAGCAGTACTTC
CDR3: CASSFGPPGEQYF
V: TRBV27
D: -
J: TRBJ2-7
size: -

DNA: TGTGCCAGCAGCCAGGAAATTACTAAAGGTGGAAACACCATATATTTT
CDR3: CASSQEITKGGNTIYF
V: TRBV3-1/TRBV3-2
D: -
J: TRBJ1-3
size: once

DNA: TGTGCCAGCAGCTCGACGGTAGCCGGGGCCGGGGAGCTGTTTTTT
CDR3: CASSSTVAGAGELFF
V: TRBV7-9
D: -
J: TRBJ2-2
size: -

DNA: TGTGCCAGCAGGAGGGCCCTAGGGACTGAAGCTTTCTTT
CDR3: CASRRALGTEAFF
V: TRBV6-5
D: -
J: TRBJ1-1
size: -

DNA: TGTGCCAGCAGTAGGGACATTCATTTGAAGCAGATCGCCTACGAGCAGTACTTC
CDR3: CASSRDIHLKQIAYEQYF
V: TRBV28
D: -
J: TRBJ2-7
size: few

DNA: TGTGCCACCAGTGGAGGAAACTATGGCTACACCTTC
CDR3: CATSGGNYGYTF
V: TRBV24-1
D: -
J: TRBJ1-2
size: -

DNA: TGTGCCAGCAGTGGACAGTCTTTATCCTACGAGCAGTACTTC
CDR3: CASSGQSLSYEQYF
V: TRBV6-6
D: -
J: TRBJ2-7
size: once